This passage covers 24 T cell receptor beta chains from one sample sequenced in a study of identical twins. MiXCR was run by TCRdb on the 5' RACE reads, yielding one entry per CDR3 protein. The repertoire holds approximately 1.8 million distinct CDR3 sequences, with less than 40% as singletons. The sequenced material came from cord blood. These receptors all come from a newborn girl in good health.

This clonotype was observed a few times. This chain uses TRBV10-3 with TRBJ1-1; 9 bases fit TRBD1. V was clipped by 10 bases and J by 1 base; unmatched bases: 13. This CDR3 spans 16 amino acids. Germline assignment: CDR1 ENHRY and CDR2 SYGVKD. The CDR3 loop reads CATPPGQGPGNTEAFF. For the CDR3, the DNA is TGTGCCACCCCACCGGGACAGGGCCCAGGGAACACTGAAGCTTTCTTT.

This clonotype has more than one count but fewer than ten. The rearrangement uses TRBV5-8 and TRBJ1-2, with D tentatively TRBD1 (5 bases). Trimming pared 0 bases from V and 3 bases from J, leaving 12 bases between. Germline V gene lookup returns CDR1 SGHTS and CDR2 YDEGEE. The CDR3 sequence is 15 residues long. Here the CDR3 reads CASSLDGGVYYGYTF. The CDR3 coding sequence is TGTGCCAGCAGCTTGGACGGAGGGGTGTACTATGGCTACACCTTC. The whole variable domain, filled in from reference TRBV5-8 and TRBJ1-2, reads EAGVTQSPTHLIKTRGQQATLRCSPISGHTSVYWYQQALGLGLQFLLWYDEGEERNRGNFPPRFSGRQFPNYSSELNVNALELEDSALYLCASSLDGGVYYGYTFGSGTRLTVV.

This clonotype has only a few counts. The chain couples TRBV7-2 to TRBJ2-7; TRBD2 is a possible D gene (5 bases). The germline V gene encodes CDR1 SGHTA and CDR2 FQGNSA. The CDR3 is 16 amino acids. The V end lost 5 bases, the J end lost 0 bases, and 17 bases lay between the germline ends. This chain's CDR3 is CASSNGSIFSSYEQYF. The CDR3 bases are TGTGCCAGCAGCAATGGGAGTATTTTTAGCTCCTACGAGCAGTACTTC.

This chain connects TRBV28 to TRBJ2-5; 10 positions agree with TRBD2. The CDR3 sequence is 18 residues long. CDR1 is MDHEN and CDR2 is SYDVKM in the germline V gene. Unmatched junction bases numbered 22, after V lost 4 bases and J lost 11 bases. The CDR3 DNA follows: TGTGCCAGCAGTTACCCGACAGTTCTAGCGGGAGTCGACAATGAGCAGTACTTC. This sequence encodes CASSYPTVLAGVDNEQYF.

This clonotype was found many times. The rearrangement joins TRBV6-2 or TRBV6-3 to TRBJ2-1; D gene unclear. Germline V gives CDR1 MNHEY, CDR2 SVGEGT. The CDR3 contains 14 residues. Deletions cut 6 bases from V and 1 base from J, with 10 bases between. CDR3 sequence reads: CASRGGWSYNEQFF. The CDR3 nucleotides are TGTGCCAGCAGAGGCGGTTGGTCCTACAATGAGCAGTTCTTC.

Only one count was recorded for this clonotype. The gene calls are TRBV7-2 and TRBJ2-1; 11 bases map to TRBD2. With V trimmed by 3 bases and J by 8 bases, 6 bases remained unmatched. Germline V gene sequence: CDR1 SGHTA, CDR2 FQGNSA. This CDR3 spans 15 amino acids. CDR3 coding DNA: TGTGCCAGCAGCTTTAGCGGGGGGGCCGTGTATGAGCAGTTCTTC. Residues: CASSFSGGAVYEQFF.

This clonotype was counted only a few times. The chain links TRBV27 to TRBJ1-2; D gene unclear. V was pared by 4 bases and J by 6 bases, with 21 bases between. This CDR3 has 16 residues. The germline V gene has CDR1 MNHEY and CDR2 SMNVEV (reference sequence). DNA for the CDR3: TGTGCCAGCAGTTCCGTAGGCGGGGAAATTAAGGATGGCTACACCTTC. Protein: CASSSVGGEIKDGYTF.

This clonotype was seen a handful of times. The chain employs TRBV12-3 or TRBV12-4 and TRBJ1-6; TRBD1 matches 7 bases. J lost 5 bases, V lost 1 base, and 2 bases had no gene match. This CDR3 region has 15 residues. This CDR3 is CASSLGGQHNSPLHF. For the CDR3, the DNA is TGTGCCAGCAGTTTAGGGGGACAGCATAATTCACCCCTCCACTTT.

About this clonotype: Compared with germline, one end of the junction differs, possibly owing to a read error. The genes are TRBV11-2 and TRBJ1-5; D is perhaps TRBD1 (6 bases). Looked up from germline, CDR1 is SGHAT and CDR2 is FQNNGV. The CDR3 is made up of 16 amino acids. As DNA, the CDR3 is TGTGCCAGCAGCCCCATGGGGGGCAGAAGCAACCAGCCCCAGCATTTT. This encodes CASSPMGGRSNQPQHF.

This sequence joins TRBV10-3 and TRBJ1-5; D may be TRBD1 (5 bases). Germline loops: CDR1 ENHRY, CDR2 SYGVKD. V gave up 3 bases and J gave up 9 bases, with 15 bases separating them. The CDR3 spans 14 residues. For the CDR3, the DNA is TGTGCCATCAGTGATGGGGGTGAAAAAGGGCCCCAGCATTTT. This encodes CAISDGGEKGPQHF.

This clonotype was counted between two and nine times. J is TRBJ2-1 and V is TRBV20-1, with D maybe TRBD2 (5 bases). Per the germline V gene, CDR1 is DFQATT and CDR2 is SNEGSKA (reference sequence). V was clipped by 1 base and J by 0 bases, with 10 bases between them. This CDR3 region has 15 residues. CDR3 in DNA: TGCAGTGCTAGAGCACGCGCGGGCTCCTACAATGAGCAGTTCTTC. As protein: CSARARAGSYNEQFF.

J is TRBJ2-7 and V is TRBV29-1, with 9 bases aligning to TRBD1. The germline V gene has CDR1 SQVTM and CDR2 ANQGSEA. Trimming removed 5 bases from V and 2 bases from J; junction bases left unmatched: 4. The CDR3 loop spans 13 amino acids. Here the CDR3 reads CSVWDRETYEQYF. For the CDR3, the DNA is TGCAGCGTTTGGGACAGGGAAACCTACGAGCAGTACTTC.

The chain couples TRBV7-2 to TRBJ1-3; TRBD1 agrees at 8 bases. J lost 6 bases, V lost 2 bases, and 3 bases had no gene match. The CDR3 totals 14 residues. In germline, CDR1 is SGHTA, CDR2 FQGNSA. The CDR3 DNA sequence: TGTGCCAGCAGCTTACGGACAGGGAAAAACACCATATATTTT. It yields the protein CASSLRTGKNTIYF. Together with reference TRBV7-2 and TRBJ1-3, the CDR3 gives the full variable domain: GAGVSQSPSNKVTEKGKDVELRCDPISGHTALYWYRQSLGQGLEFLIYFQGNSAPDKSGLPSDRFSAERTGGSVSTLTIQRTQQEDSAVYLCASSLRTGKNTIYFGEGSWLTVV.

The chain recombines TRBV7-2 with TRBJ2-1, with D hard to call. The J call could be wrong; TRBJ2-7 is a better fit for the DNA end. The CDR3 runs 16 residues. Germline CDR1 reads SGHTA; CDR2 reads FQGNSA. CDR3 sequence: CASSLELGRQYNEQYF. The CDR3 nucleotides read TGTGCCAGCAGCTTAGAACTGGGTAGGCAGTACAATGAGCAGTACTTC.

The V call is TRBV27, the J call TRBJ2-1; 7 nucleotides match TRBD2. The CDR3 is 14 amino acids. The J segment lost 7 bases and the V segment lost 4 bases, leaving 7 bases of the junction unmatched. Germline V gene sequence: CDR1 MNHEY, CDR2 SMNVEV (reference sequence). In nucleotides, the CDR3 is TGTGCCAGCAGTTCCAGCGGGGCCGAGAATGAGCAGTTCTTC. It is translated as CASSSSGAENEQFF.

The CDR3 sequence: CSVEYLAGSYNEQYF. The CDR3 coding sequence is TGCAGCGTTGAATATTTAGCGGGCTCCTACAATGAGCAGTACTTC. This sequence joins TRBV29-1 and TRBJ2-5, with 7 bases that match TRBD2. The J segment lost 11 bases and the V segment lost 2 bases, leaving 17 bases of the junction unmatched. The germline V gene encodes CDR1 SQVTM and CDR2 ANQGSEA. The CDR3 length is 15 residues.

V usage is TRBV12-3 or TRBV12-4 and J usage is TRBJ2-7; 8 nucleotides agree with TRBD1. J lost 7 bases, V lost 5 bases, and 10 bases had no gene match. The CDR3 is made up of 14 amino acids. DNA of the CDR3: TGTGCCAGCAGTCCCTACCAGGGGGCATGGGAGCAGTACTTC. Its translation is CASSPYQGAWEQYF.

V usage is TRBV20-1 and J usage is TRBJ1-1, with D unresolved. This CDR3 has 15 amino acids. V shed 1 base and J shed 0 bases, with 12 bases lying between them. Germline-derived CDR1 and CDR2 are DFQATT and SNEGSKA (reference sequence). CDR3 sequence: CSARVRPGLNTEAFF. The CDR3 DNA follows: TGCAGTGCTAGAGTACGTCCAGGTTTGAACACTGAAGCTTTCTTT.

This clonotype has a count of ten or more. The chain has TRBV10-3 and TRBJ2-7; a weak D match, TRBD1 (6 bases). Germline V gene sequence: CDR1 ENHRY, CDR2 SYGVKD. Trimming took off 8 bases at V and 2 bases at J, with 7 bases between the two ends. The CDR3 has 11 residues. The CDR3 DNA follows: TGTGCCATCGGGACAACCTACGAGCAGTACTTC. This encodes CAIGTTYEQYF.

V gene TRBV27 combines with J gene TRBJ2-5; 9 bases agree with TRBD1. Per germline, CDR1 MNHEY and CDR2 SMNVEV (reference sequence). Germline trimming cut 5 bases from V and 3 bases from J; bases unmatched to any gene: 7. The CDR3 extends over 15 amino acids. CDR3 protein: CASSPLGQGKETQYF. In DNA, the CDR3 is TGTGCCAGCAGTCCCCTGGGACAGGGAAAAGAGACCCAGTACTTC.

The chain has TRBV21-1 and TRBJ1-1; the table's TRBD1 call for D was not verified on the DNA. TRBV21-1 is labeled a pseudogene. This CDR3 has 15 amino acids. The CDR3 reads CASSKKTASNTEAFF. DNA of the CDR3: TGTGCCAGCAGCAAAAAGACAGCCTCGAACACTGAAGCTTTCTTT.

This rearrangement joins TRBV19 to TRBJ2-5; D is possibly TRBD2 (6 bases). The CDR3 covers 14 residues. Germline V gene lookup returns CDR1 LNHDA and CDR2 SQIVND (reference sequence). V was pared by 3 bases and J by 5 bases, with 13 bases between. CDR3: CASSIGPGGETQYF. The CDR3 DNA follows: TGTGCCAGTAGTATTGGTCCCGGAGGGGAGACCCAGTACTTC.

The chain employs TRBV4-2 and TRBJ1-1; 7 positions match TRBD1. V shed 3 bases and J 5 bases; nucleotides not matched to a gene: 3. The CDR3 loop spans 13 amino acids. Germline CDR1 LGHNA, CDR2 YNFKEQ. The CDR3, as DNA: TGTGCCAGCAGCCAGAGGGGGCTTACTGAAGCTTTCTTT. Amino acid sequence: CASSQRGLTEAFF.

Only a few counts were recorded for this clonotype. The chain is built from TRBV18 and TRBJ1-1; TRBD1 aligns across 8 bases. Germline V gives CDR1 KGHSH, CDR2 LQKENI. Unmatched junction bases numbered 1, after V lost 6 bases and J lost 4 bases. The CDR3 loop spans 12 amino acids. The CDR3 sequence: CASSTGVTEAFF. The CDR3 DNA is TGTGCCAGCTCGACAGGGGTCACTGAAGCTTTCTTT.